A selection of T cell receptor beta chains follows, all from one sample in a study of beta chain features in type 1 diabetes. TCRdb's table, derived via immunoSEQ multiplex PCR, lists solely in-frame clones and lacks some. The table lists 850,000 to 900,000 clones, about a sixth of them singletons. The sample was naive CD4+ T cells from blood. These receptors were taken from a woman between 18 and 30 years old in good health. The CDR3 runs from the conserved cysteine through the conserved F or W. Each record gives: CDR3 length, D gene, J gene, V gene, clone size, CDR3 protein, CDR3 DNA. The D gene is left open where the match is weak. Clone size is not always given. Where it is, it says once, few, many or a class for expanded clones.

cdr3_length: 14
d_call: .
j_call: TRBJ2-2
v_call: TRBV7-9
clone_size: few
cdr3_aa: CASSLGHNTGELFF
cdr3_nt: TGTGCCAGCAGCTTAGGACACAACACCGGGGAGCTGTTTTTT

cdr3_length: 15
d_call: .
j_call: TRBJ2-1
v_call: TRBV28
clone_size: few
cdr3_aa: CASSSSFRWLNEQFF
cdr3_nt: TGTGCCAGCAGTTCGAGTTTCCGGTGGCTTAATGAGCAGTTCTTC

cdr3_length: 15
d_call: TRBD2
j_call: TRBJ2-2
v_call: TRBV7-2
clone_size: .
cdr3_aa: CASSQAGGLVGELFF
cdr3_nt: TGTGCCAGCAGCCAAGCGGGAGGGCTGGTCGGGGAGCTGTTTTTT

cdr3_length: 15
d_call: .
j_call: TRBJ2-1
v_call: TRBV11-3
clone_size: .
cdr3_aa: CASSLGRGLHNEQFF
cdr3_nt: TGTGCCAGCAGCTTAGGACGGGGCTTGCACAATGAGCAGTTCTTC

cdr3_length: 13
d_call: TRBD1
j_call: TRBJ2-7
v_call: TRBV4-3
clone_size: many
cdr3_aa: CASSKDRSYEQYF
cdr3_nt: TGCGCCAGCAGCAAGGACAGGAGTTACGAGCAGTACTTC

cdr3_length: 15
d_call: TRBD2
j_call: TRBJ2-5
v_call: TRBV7-9
clone_size: few
cdr3_aa: CASSLPGTIQETQYF
cdr3_nt: TGTGCCAGCAGCCTACCCGGGACTATCCAAGAGACCCAGTACTTC

cdr3_length: 15
d_call: .
j_call: TRBJ1-2
v_call: TRBV5-1
clone_size: few
cdr3_aa: CASSLGLGSNYGYTF
cdr3_nt: TGCGCCAGCAGCTTGGGACTAGGATCTAACTATGGCTACACCTTC

cdr3_length: 12
d_call: .
j_call: TRBJ2-2
v_call: TRBV10-3
clone_size: .
cdr3_aa: CAIRERSGELFF
cdr3_nt: TGTGCCATCAGAGAGAGGAGCGGGGAGCTGTTTTTT

cdr3_length: 13
d_call: .
j_call: TRBJ2-7
v_call: TRBV5-1
clone_size: few
cdr3_aa: CASSEGPVYEQYF
cdr3_nt: TGCGCCAGCAGCGAGGGACCGGTCTACGAGCAGTACTTC

cdr3_length: 14
d_call: TRBD1
j_call: TRBJ2-3
v_call: TRBV28
clone_size: few
cdr3_aa: CASSSGQDTDTQYF
cdr3_nt: TGTGCCAGCAGTTCTGGACAGGACACAGATACGCAGTATTTT

cdr3_length: 18
d_call: .
j_call: TRBJ2-1
v_call: TRBV7-2
clone_size: few
cdr3_aa: CASSQLRSALPTYNEQFF
cdr3_nt: TGTGCCAGCAGCCAGCTCCGCTCCGCTCTTCCAACCTACAATGAGCAGTTCTTC

cdr3_length: 14
d_call: .
j_call: TRBJ2-1
v_call: TRBV7-2
clone_size: .
cdr3_aa: CASSLVGGTNEQFF
cdr3_nt: TGTGCCAGCAGCTTAGTGGGAGGAACGAATGAGCAGTTCTTC

cdr3_length: 13
d_call: .
j_call: TRBJ1-5
v_call: TRBV19
clone_size: few
cdr3_aa: CASSISGVQPQHF
cdr3_nt: TGTGCCAGTAGTATATCAGGGGTCCAGCCCCAGCATTTT

cdr3_length: 14
d_call: TRBD1
j_call: TRBJ2-1
v_call: TRBV27
clone_size: .
cdr3_aa: CASSLDRDSNEQFF
cdr3_nt: TGTGCCAGCAGTTTGGACAGGGACTCCAATGAGCAGTTCTTC

cdr3_length: 15
d_call: .
j_call: TRBJ2-6
v_call: TRBV28
clone_size: few
cdr3_aa: CASSVAASGANVLTF
cdr3_nt: TGTGCCAGCAGTGTAGCCGCCTCTGGGGCCAACGTCCTGACTTTC

cdr3_length: 16
d_call: TRBD2
j_call: TRBJ2-7
v_call: TRBV23-1
clone_size: few
cdr3_aa: CASNPKGLAGSYEQYF
cdr3_nt: TGCGCCAGCAATCCAAAGGGGTTAGCGGGTTCGTACGAGCAGTACTTC

cdr3_length: 17
d_call: TRBD2
j_call: TRBJ2-1
v_call: TRBV7-3
clone_size: .
cdr3_aa: CASSALGPGLAGGEQFF
cdr3_nt: TGTGCCAGCAGCGCCCTTGGTCCGGGACTAGCGGGAGGTGAGCAGTTCTTC

cdr3_length: 13
d_call: TRBD2
j_call: TRBJ2-1
v_call: TRBV6-5
clone_size: .
cdr3_aa: CASRTSGGNEQFF
cdr3_nt: TGTGCCAGCAGGACTAGCGGGGGCAATGAGCAGTTCTTC

cdr3_length: 13
d_call: .
j_call: TRBJ2-7
v_call: TRBV14
clone_size: many
cdr3_aa: CASYYLATTEQYF
cdr3_nt: TGTGCCAGCTACTATCTAGCTACTACCGAGCAGTACTTC

cdr3_length: 15
d_call: .
j_call: TRBJ2-1
v_call: TRBV15
clone_size: few
cdr3_aa: CATSTGVRGYNEQFF
cdr3_nt: TGTGCCACCAGCACCGGTGTGAGAGGATACAATGAGCAGTTCTTC

cdr3_length: 15
d_call: .
j_call: TRBJ2-2
v_call: TRBV18
clone_size: .
cdr3_aa: CASSTGTGGTGELFF
cdr3_nt: TGTGCCAGCTCAACCGGAACAGGTGGCACCGGGGAGCTGTTTTTT

cdr3_length: 11
d_call: .
j_call: TRBJ2-7
v_call: TRBV28
clone_size: .
cdr3_aa: CASGGSYEQYF
cdr3_nt: TGTGCCAGCGGAGGGTCCTACGAGCAGTACTTC

cdr3_length: 14
d_call: .
j_call: TRBJ2-1
v_call: TRBV5-4
clone_size: .
cdr3_aa: CASGGPVVYNEQFF
cdr3_nt: TGTGCCAGCGGAGGGCCCGTAGTCTACAATGAGCAGTTCTTC

cdr3_length: 16
d_call: .
j_call: TRBJ1-4
v_call: TRBV7-9
clone_size: few
cdr3_aa: CASSPGTFATNEKLFF
cdr3_nt: TGTGCCAGCAGCCCCGGGACGTTTGCAACTAATGAAAAACTGTTTTTT

cdr3_length: 15
d_call: TRBD1
j_call: TRBJ2-1
v_call: TRBV5-1
clone_size: few
cdr3_aa: CASSESGTAYNEQFF
cdr3_nt: TGCGCCAGCAGCGAATCCGGGACAGCCTACAATGAGCAGTTCTTC

cdr3_length: 15
d_call: .
j_call: TRBJ2-1
v_call: TRBV6-6
clone_size: .
cdr3_aa: CASSTPWGSYNEQFF
cdr3_nt: TGTGCCAGCAGCACCCCCTGGGGATCGTACAATGAGCAGTTCTTC

cdr3_length: 16
d_call: TRBD2
j_call: TRBJ2-1
v_call: TRBV7-9
clone_size: .
cdr3_aa: CASLRGRTSGFNEQFF
cdr3_nt: TGTGCCAGCCTTCGGGGTAGGACTAGCGGGTTCAATGAGCAGTTCTTC

cdr3_length: 15
d_call: TRBD1
j_call: TRBJ1-1
v_call: TRBV7-9
clone_size: .
cdr3_aa: CASRSRQGLNTEAFF
cdr3_nt: TGTGCCAGCAGATCCAGACAGGGGTTGAACACTGAAGCTTTCTTT

cdr3_length: 16
d_call: .
j_call: TRBJ2-6
v_call: TRBV7-2
clone_size: once
cdr3_aa: CASSFKGSYGANVLTF
cdr3_nt: TGTGCCAGCAGCTTTAAGGGGTCATATGGGGCCAACGTCCTGACTTTC

cdr3_length: 15
d_call: .
j_call: TRBJ1-3
v_call: TRBV4-2
clone_size: few
cdr3_aa: CASSQGPGYENTIYF
cdr3_nt: TGTGCCAGCAGCCAAGGACCCGGGTACGAAAACACCATATATTTT

cdr3_length: 12
d_call: .
j_call: TRBJ2-3
v_call: TRBV29-1
clone_size: few
cdr3_aa: CSVGEATDTQYF
cdr3_nt: TGCAGCGTTGGGGAAGCTACAGATACGCAGTATTTT

cdr3_length: 13
d_call: .
j_call: TRBJ1-2
v_call: TRBV18
clone_size: .
cdr3_aa: CASSPDELWGYTF
cdr3_nt: TGTGCCAGCTCACCCGACGAACTTTGGGGCTACACCTTC

cdr3_length: 16
d_call: TRBD2
j_call: TRBJ2-3
v_call: TRBV18
clone_size: few
cdr3_aa: CASSPISGRATDTQYF
cdr3_nt: TGTGCCAGCTCACCAATCAGCGGGAGGGCCACAGATACGCAGTATTTT

cdr3_length: 13
d_call: TRBD1
j_call: TRBJ1-5
v_call: TRBV7-9
clone_size: .
cdr3_aa: CASSQGQDLPQHF
cdr3_nt: TGTGCCAGCAGCCAGGGACAGGATTTGCCCCAGCATTTT

cdr3_length: 18
d_call: .
j_call: TRBJ1-2
v_call: TRBV4-3
clone_size: few
cdr3_aa: CASSQDFLGSGWDYGYTF
cdr3_nt: TGCGCCAGCAGCCAAGATTTTTTGGGCTCCGGATGGGACTATGGCTACACCTTC

cdr3_length: 13
d_call: TRBD2
j_call: TRBJ2-3
v_call: TRBV28
clone_size: .
cdr3_aa: CASTLAGGDTQYF
cdr3_nt: TGTGCCAGCACCTTGGCCGGGGGGGATACGCAGTATTTT

cdr3_length: 15
d_call: .
j_call: TRBJ2-1
v_call: TRBV11-3
clone_size: few
cdr3_aa: CASSLDFRRNNEQFF
cdr3_nt: TGTGCCAGCAGCTTAGATTTTAGGCGGAACAATGAGCAGTTCTTC

cdr3_length: 17
d_call: TRBD2
j_call: TRBJ2-1
v_call: TRBV7-2
clone_size: .
cdr3_aa: CASSPRTSGRTYNEQFF
cdr3_nt: TGTGCCAGCAGCCCGCGGACTAGCGGGAGGACCTACAATGAGCAGTTCTTC

cdr3_length: 14
d_call: .
j_call: TRBJ2-3
v_call: TRBV5-1
clone_size: few
cdr3_aa: CASSLGQAPDTQYF
cdr3_nt: TGCGCCAGCAGCTTGGGACAGGCTCCAGATACGCAGTATTTT

cdr3_length: 13
d_call: .
j_call: TRBJ2-1
v_call: TRBV7-7
clone_size: few
cdr3_aa: CASSLGLAQEQFF
cdr3_nt: TGTGCTAGCAGCTTAGGCCTGGCACAAGAGCAGTTCTTC

cdr3_length: 15
d_call: .
j_call: TRBJ2-2
v_call: TRBV7-7
clone_size: .
cdr3_aa: CASSLVAGATGELFF
cdr3_nt: TGTGCTAGCAGCTTAGTGGCAGGGGCCACCGGGGAGCTGTTTTTT